What follows are 10 T cell receptor beta chains derived from one specimen sequenced in a study of T cells in Graves' hyperthyroidism and ophthalmopathy. TCR beta CDR3 regions were amplified from RNA. The study used the HTBI primer set for a first-round RT-PCR of the TCR CDR3. TCRdb analysed the multiplex PCR reads with MiXCR anew, one entry per CDR3 protein. Of 500,000 to 600,000 distinct CDR3 sequences detected, 46% appear once; the ten largest clones hold 7.5% to 8.5%. Sequencing used peripheral blood or thyroid tissue (not recorded which). These receptors all stem from a woman between 18 and 30 years old with Graves' hyperthyroidism.

This clonotype appeared many times. The chain recombines TRBV7-9 with TRBJ1-3; unclear D gene. The CDR3 has 17 residues. Germline loops: CDR1 SEHNR, CDR2 FQNEAQ (reference sequence). Trimming took off 6 bases at V and 0 bases at J, with 18 bases between the two ends. This CDR3 reads CASSSFMARPSGNTIYF. The DNA for the CDR3 is TGTGCCAGCAGTTCCTTCATGGCCAGGCCCTCTGGAAACACCATATATTTT. The variable domain in full, with the rest retrieved from reference TRBV7-9 and TRBJ1-3, is DTGVSQNPRHKITKRGQNVTFRCDPISEHNRLYWYRQTLGQGPEFLTYFQNEAQLEKSRLLSDRFSAERPKGSFSTLEIQRTEQGDSAMYLCASSSFMARPSGNTIYFGEGSWLTVV.

The rearrangement joins TRBV24-1 to TRBJ2-1, with D possibly being TRBD1 (5 bases). The CDR3 loop spans 14 amino acids. Germline values: CDR1 KGHDR, CDR2 SFDVKD. Trimming took off 5 bases at V and 5 bases at J, with 12 bases between the two ends. CDR3 bases: TGTGCCACCAGTGCTGCAGGGATGAACAATGAGCAGTTCTTC. Residues: CATSAAGMNNEQFF.

To note about this clonotype: A read error may account for a junction end that differs from germline. This rearrangement joins TRBV18 to TRBJ2-7; 12 nucleotides match TRBD2. The germline V gene has CDR1 KGHSH and CDR2 LQKENI. The CDR3 is 15 amino acids. The CDR3 region is CASSLPTSGRYERYF. Written as DNA, the CDR3 is TGTGCCAGCTCACTACCAACTAGCGGGAGGTACGAGCGGTACTTC.

This clonotype was detected only a few times. This likely comes from a read error, as the CDR3 has no conserved phenylalanine or tryptophan at its end. CDR3 sequence (DNA): TGCGCCAGCAGCCCGGAAGGAGGGACTAGCGGCAAGCAGTACCTC. It encodes CASSPEGGTSGKQYL. The chain has TRBV5-1 and TRBJ2-7, with TRBD2 identical over 11 bases. V dropped 4 bases and J dropped 8; count of bases not matched to a gene: 11. CDR1 SGHRS and CDR2 YFSETQ come from the germline V gene. The CDR3 is 15 residues long.

At least ten counts were recorded for this clonotype. The CDR3 DNA follows: TGTGCCAGCAGCTTATTTACTGGGCAAGAGACCCAGTACTTC. Protein: CASSLFTGQETQYF. V and J are TRBV7-2 and TRBJ2-5; D gene unclear. The CDR3 loop spans 14 amino acids. Trimming pared 2 bases from V and 2 bases from J, leaving 9 bases between. CDR1 is SGHTA and CDR2 is FQGNSA in the germline V gene. Full variable domain (rest looked up from reference TRBV7-2 and TRBJ2-5): GAGVSQSPSNKVTEKGKDVELRCDPISGHTALYWYRQSLGQGLEFLIYFQGNSAPDKSGLPSDRFSAERTGGSVSTLTIQRTQQEDSAVYLCASSLFTGQETQYFGPGTRLLVL.

The CDR3 DNA reads as TGTGCCAGCAGCCCTCCCGGGGGGACAGGTCATTCACCCCTCCACTTT. This encodes CASSPPGGTGHSPLHF. J is TRBJ1-6 and V is TRBV7-9; 8 bases line up with TRBD1. The CDR3 sequence is 16 residues long. Per germline, CDR1 SEHNR and CDR2 FQNEAQ (reference sequence). J lost 8 bases, V lost 5 bases, and 11 bases had no gene match.

The rearrangement joins TRBV20-1 to TRBJ2-1; a possible D gene is TRBD2 (5 bases). The CDR3 consists of 15 residues. Germline V CDR1 and CDR2: DFQATT, SNEGSKA (reference sequence). Trimming took 2 bases from V and 8 from J, leaving 19 bases between them. DNA for the CDR3: TGCAGTGCTAGACACGGGCAGCGGAGCGGTGATGAGCAGTTCTTC. It is translated as CSARHGQRSGDEQFF.

A note on this clonotype: A read error may account for a junction end that differs from germline. The chain recombines TRBV5-1 with TRBJ2-3, with a weak D call TRBD2 (6 bases). Germline V gives CDR1 SGHRS, CDR2 YFSETQ. CDR3 size: 14 residues. The CDR3 DNA reads TGTGCCAGCAGCTTAAGGGCGGGGCCGGATACGCAGTATTTT. This encodes CASSLRAGPDTQYF. Full variable domain (remainder filled in from reference TRBV5-1 and TRBJ2-3): KAGVTQTPRYLIKTRGQQVTLSCSPISGHRSVSWYQQTPGQGLQFLFEYFSETQRNKGNFPGRFSGRQFSNSRSEMNVSTLELGDSALYLCASSLRAGPDTQYFGPGTRLTVL.

The sample holds many counts of this clonotype. V usage is TRBV6-5 and J usage is TRBJ2-7, with D possibly called TRBD1 or TRBD2 (6 bases each). The V and J ends lost 6 bases and 3 bases respectively, with 15 bases between them. From germline, CDR1 is MNHEY and CDR2 SVGAGI. The CDR3 spans 14 residues. CDR3 amino acids: CASSPGEVGYEQYF. The CDR3 nucleotides read TGTGCCAGCAGCCCAGGGGAGGTGGGCTACGAGCAGTACTTC.

CDR3 DNA sequence: TGTGCCAGCAGCCCCAGACGAGAGACCCAGTACTTC. This gives the protein CASSPRRETQYF. V gene TRBV7-6 combines with J gene TRBJ2-5; D gene ambiguous. Germline values: CDR1 SGHVS, CDR2 FNYEAQ. There are 12 residues in the CDR3. Trimming cost V 5 bases and J 4 bases, with 8 bases left between them.